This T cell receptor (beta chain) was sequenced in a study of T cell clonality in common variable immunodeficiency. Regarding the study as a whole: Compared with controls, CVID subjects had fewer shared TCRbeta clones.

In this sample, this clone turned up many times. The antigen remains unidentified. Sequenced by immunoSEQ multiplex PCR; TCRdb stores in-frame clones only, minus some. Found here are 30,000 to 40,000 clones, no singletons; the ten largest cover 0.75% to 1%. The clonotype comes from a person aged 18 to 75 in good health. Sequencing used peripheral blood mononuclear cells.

The CDR3 bases that were read are TGCAGTGCTACAGGGACAGGGATCGCGAACACCGGGGAG. Amino acid sequence: CSATGTGIANTGE. The complete CDR3 reads CSATGTGIANTGELFF. V usage is TRBV20-1 and J usage is TRBJ2-2; 9 nucleotides match TRBD1. The CDR3 end lies 3 residues beyond the end of the read and is filled in from the germline J gene. J was trimmed by 0 bases and V by 4 bases; bases with no gene match: 6. Germline V CDR1 and CDR2: DFQATT, SNEGSKA (reference sequence). This CDR3 has 16 residues.